One sample yielded the 14 T cell receptor beta chains listed below, sequenced in a study of blood T cell repertoires in COVID-19. Data came from immunoSEQ multiplex PCR; TCRdb stores just in-frame clones and leaves some out. Among approximately 250,000 clones listed, around 83% were seen once. Sequencing used peripheral blood. Receptors originate from a man aged 35 to 55 who had recovered from COVID-19.

J is TRBJ1-2 and V is TRBV21-1; the table's D call TRBD1 went unverified against the DNA. TRBV21-1 has pseudogene status. The CDR3 sequence is 15 residues long. The CDR3 nucleotides read TGTGCCCGACCCCCCGCACAGGGCCCAACCTATGGCTACACCTTC. It encodes CARPPAQGPTYGYTF.

CDR3 sequence: CASSISGLAGGQETQYF. The CDR3 DNA sequence: TGTGCCAGTAGTATCTCGGGACTAGCGGGGGGGCAGGAGACCCAGTACTTC. The chain uses TRBV19 and TRBJ2-5; 16 nucleotides agree with TRBD2. Unmatched junction bases numbered 6, after V lost 3 bases and J lost 5 bases. The V gene's germline CDR1 is LNHDA and CDR2 SQIVND (reference sequence). The CDR3 runs to 17 residues. The variable domain in full, completed from reference TRBV19 and TRBJ2-5, reads DGGITQSPKYLFRKEGQNVTLSCEQNLNHDAMYWYRQDPGQGLRLIYYSQIVNDFQKGDIAEGYSVSREKKESFPLTVTSAQKNPTAFYLCASSISGLAGGQETQYFGPGTRLLVL.

The V call is TRBV3-1 (or the pseudogene TRBV3-2), the J call TRBJ2-5, with D possibly being TRBD1 (6 bases). CDR1 is LGHDT and CDR2 is YNNKEL in the germline V gene (reference sequence). Between the trimmed V and J ends, which lost 3 bases and 5 bases, there was a span of 16 bases. This CDR3 is built from 15 residues. The CDR3 DNA follows: TGTGCCAGCAGCCAGATCGGACAGAGGATGGAGACCCAGTACTTC. This encodes CASSQIGQRMETQYF.

This chain links TRBV25-1 with TRBJ1-2, with TRBD1 matching 12 bases. Germline V gene lookup returns CDR1 MGHDK and CDR2 SYGVNS. CDR3 length equals 15 residues. V was pared by 5 bases and J by 8 bases, with 9 bases of the junction left unmatched. For the CDR3, the DNA is TGTGCCAGCAGTATTCCGGGACAGGGGGCTGGGGGCTACACCTTC. Protein product: CASSIPGQGAGGYTF.

The V gene is TRBV3-1 (or the pseudogene TRBV3-2), the J gene TRBJ2-7; D is possibly TRBD1 (6 bases). Germline V gives CDR1 LGHDT, CDR2 YNNKEL (reference sequence). Trimming left V 1 base short and J 0 bases short, with 13 bases between. The CDR3 has 16 amino acids. CDR3: CASSQVTGLPSYEQYF. DNA of the CDR3: TGTGCCAGCAGCCAAGTCACAGGGTTGCCCTCCTACGAGCAGTACTTC.

The J gene is TRBJ1-1, the V gene TRBV19; 11 bases fit TRBD1. V shed 5 bases, J shed 11 bases, and the junction held 7 bases outside the gene matches. This CDR3 has 13 amino acids. Germline V gene sequence: CDR1 LNHDA, CDR2 SQIVND (reference sequence). DNA for the CDR3: TGTGCCAGTAGTCCGGACAGGGGGCTGGCGGCTTTCTTT. This gives the protein CASSPDRGLAAFF. Full variable domain (rest looked up from reference TRBV19 and TRBJ1-1): DGGITQSPKYLFRKEGQNVTLSCEQNLNHDAMYWYRQDPGQGLRLIYYSQIVNDFQKGDIAEGYSVSREKKESFPLTVTSAQKNPTAFYLCASSPDRGLAAFFGQGTRLTVV.

This chain joins TRBV6-6 and TRBJ2-6, with 9 bases that match TRBD1. The CDR3 is 18 residues long. Germline lookup yields CDR1 MNHNY and CDR2 SVGAGI (reference sequence). Germline trimming cut 5 bases from V and 0 bases from J; bases unmatched to any gene: 8. CDR3 residues: CASSLTGTGSSGANVLTF. The DNA for the CDR3 is TGTGCCAGCAGTCTGACCGGGACAGGGAGCTCTGGGGCCAACGTCCTGACTTTC.

This chain links TRBV23-1 with TRBJ2-7; TRBD1 agrees at 7 bases. TRBV23-1 qualifies as an ORF whose function is uncertain. The junction had 11 bases not matched to a gene; V was cut back by 0 bases and J by 3 bases. The CDR3 extends over 17 amino acids. CDR3 DNA: TGCGCCAGCAGTCAATCTAAGCTAAGAGGGGGCTGCTACGAGCAGTACTTC. Protein sequence: CASSQSKLRGGCYEQYF.

This clone was picked up a small number of times. This sequence joins TRBV11-2 and TRBJ2-2; 11 nucleotides match TRBD1. Germline V gives CDR1 SGHAT, CDR2 FQNNGV. With V trimmed by 5 bases and J by 6 bases, 8 bases remained unmatched. This CDR3 has 16 amino acids. CDR3 sequence: CASSRVPGQGAGELFF. The CDR3 nucleotides read TGTGCCAGCAGCCGCGTGCCGGGACAGGGGGCCGGGGAGCTGTTTTTT.

The chain uses TRBV6-6 and TRBJ1-2; D is unresolved. The V and J ends lost 5 bases and 2 bases respectively, with 9 bases between them. Germline CDR1 MNHNY, CDR2 SVGAGI (reference sequence). The CDR3 has 13 amino acids. CDR3 DNA: TGTGCCAGCAGTGGGAGGGCGAACTATGGCTACACCTTC. Translating it yields CASSGRANYGYTF.

V gene TRBV25-1 combines with J gene TRBJ1-1, with 7 bases that match TRBD1. The CDR3 sequence is 13 residues long. Germline V lookup: CDR1 MGHDK, CDR2 SYGVNS. V shed 4 bases, J shed 4 bases, and the junction held 3 bases outside the gene matches. This chain's CDR3 is CASSGTGATEAFF. The CDR3 DNA reads as TGTGCCAGCAGTGGCACAGGGGCCACTGAAGCTTTCTTT. Full variable domain (missing parts from reference TRBV25-1 and TRBJ1-1): EADIYQTPRYLVIGTGKKITLECSQTMGHDKMYWYQQDPGMELHLIHYSYGVNSTEKGDLSSESTVSRIRTEHFPLTLESARPSHTSQYLCASSGTGATEAFFGQGTRLTVV.

V usage is TRBV5-1 and J usage is TRBJ2-3; D is uncertain. V lost 2 bases to trimming and J lost 0 bases, with 10 bases between them. CDR1 SGHRS and CDR2 YFSETQ come from the germline V gene. This CDR3 has 15 residues. The CDR3 region is CASSFMEQSTDTQYF. CDR3 nucleotide sequence: TGCGCCAGCAGCTTCATGGAGCAGAGCACAGATACGCAGTATTTT.

The chain links TRBV21-1 to TRBJ2-4; the listed D gene, TRBD2, was not tested against the DNA. TRBV21-1 is marked as a pseudogene. There are 17 residues in the CDR3. The CDR3 loop is CASSKVLGGRAKNIQYF. CDR3 coding DNA: TGTGCCAGCAGCAAAGTTTTAGGCGGGAGGGCCAAAAACATTCAGTACTTC.

This chain uses TRBV2 with TRBJ1-3, with D unclear. V lost 4 bases and J 0 bases, leaving 10 bases between the germline ends. The CDR3 covers 15 residues. The V gene's germline CDR1 is SNHLY and CDR2 FYNNEI. The CDR3, as DNA: TGTGCCAGCAGTGGTGTCGGGATCTCTGGAAACACCATATATTTT. It translates to CASSGVGISGNTIYF. Looking up the rest from reference TRBV2 and TRBJ1-3 gives the full variable domain: EPEVTQTPSHQVTQMGQEVILRCVPISNHLYFYWYRQILGQKVEFLVSFYNNEISEKSEIFDDQFSVERPDGSNFTLKIRSTKLEDSAMYFCASSGVGISGNTIYFGEGSWLTVV.